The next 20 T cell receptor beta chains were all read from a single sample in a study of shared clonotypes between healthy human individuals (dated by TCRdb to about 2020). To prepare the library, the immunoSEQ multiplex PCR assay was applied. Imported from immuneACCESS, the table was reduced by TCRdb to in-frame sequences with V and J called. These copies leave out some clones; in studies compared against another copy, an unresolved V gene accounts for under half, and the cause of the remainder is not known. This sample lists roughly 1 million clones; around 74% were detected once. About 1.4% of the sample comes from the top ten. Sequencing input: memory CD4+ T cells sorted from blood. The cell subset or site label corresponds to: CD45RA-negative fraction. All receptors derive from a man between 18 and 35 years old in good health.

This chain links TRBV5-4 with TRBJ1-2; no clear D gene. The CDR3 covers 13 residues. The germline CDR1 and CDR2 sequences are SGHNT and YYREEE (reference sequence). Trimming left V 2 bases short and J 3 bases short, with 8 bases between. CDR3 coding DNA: TGTGCCAGCAGCTTACAGAACGACTATGGCTACACCTTC. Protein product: CASSLQNDYGYTF.

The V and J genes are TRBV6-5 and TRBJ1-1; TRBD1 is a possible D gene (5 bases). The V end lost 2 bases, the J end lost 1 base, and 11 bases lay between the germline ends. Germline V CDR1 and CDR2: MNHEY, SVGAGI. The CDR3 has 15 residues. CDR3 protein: CASSYEGRANTEAFF. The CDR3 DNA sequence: TGTGCCAGCAGTTACGAGGGCAGGGCGAACACTGAAGCTTTCTTT.

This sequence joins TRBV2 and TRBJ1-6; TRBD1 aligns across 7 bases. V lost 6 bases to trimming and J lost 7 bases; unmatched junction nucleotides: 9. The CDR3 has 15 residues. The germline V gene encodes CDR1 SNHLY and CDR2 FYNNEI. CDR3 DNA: TGTGCCAGCAGGTCGACCCAGGGGGAAAATTCACCCCTCCACTTT. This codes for CASRSTQGENSPLHF.

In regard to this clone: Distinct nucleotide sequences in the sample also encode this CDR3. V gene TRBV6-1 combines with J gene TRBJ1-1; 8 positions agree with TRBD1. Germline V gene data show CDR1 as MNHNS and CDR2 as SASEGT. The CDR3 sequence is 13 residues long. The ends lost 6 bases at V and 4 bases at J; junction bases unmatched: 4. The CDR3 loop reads CASRRTGGTEAFF. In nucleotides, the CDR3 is TGTGCCAGCAGACGCACAGGGGGCACTGAAGCTTTCTTT.

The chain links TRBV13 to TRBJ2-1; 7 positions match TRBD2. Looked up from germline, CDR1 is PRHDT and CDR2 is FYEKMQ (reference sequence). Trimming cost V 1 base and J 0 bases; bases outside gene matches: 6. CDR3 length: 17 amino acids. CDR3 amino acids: CASSLVYTGGSYNEQFF. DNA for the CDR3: TGTGCCAGCAGCTTAGTGTATACGGGGGGCTCCTACAATGAGCAGTTCTTC.

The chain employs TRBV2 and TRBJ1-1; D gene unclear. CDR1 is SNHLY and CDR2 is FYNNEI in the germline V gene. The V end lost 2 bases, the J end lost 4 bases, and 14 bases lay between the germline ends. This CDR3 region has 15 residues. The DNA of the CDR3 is TGTGCCAGCAGTGAAAGCACACGGACGGGCACTGAAGCTTTCTTT. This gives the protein CASSESTRTGTEAFF.

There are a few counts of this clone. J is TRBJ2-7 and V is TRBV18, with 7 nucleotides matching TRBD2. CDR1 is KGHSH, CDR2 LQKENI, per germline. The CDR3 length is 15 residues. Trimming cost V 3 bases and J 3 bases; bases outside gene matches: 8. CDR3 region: CASSPELAAFYEQYF. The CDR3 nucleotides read TGTGCCAGCTCACCTGAGCTAGCGGCCTTCTACGAGCAGTACTTC.

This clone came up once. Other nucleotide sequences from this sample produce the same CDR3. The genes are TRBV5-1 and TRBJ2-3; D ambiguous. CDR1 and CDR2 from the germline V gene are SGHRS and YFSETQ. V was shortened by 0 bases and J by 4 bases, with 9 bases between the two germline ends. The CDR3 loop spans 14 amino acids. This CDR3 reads CASSLGGLADTQYF. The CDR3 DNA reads TGCGCCAGCAGCTTGGGTGGGTTGGCAGATACGCAGTATTTT.

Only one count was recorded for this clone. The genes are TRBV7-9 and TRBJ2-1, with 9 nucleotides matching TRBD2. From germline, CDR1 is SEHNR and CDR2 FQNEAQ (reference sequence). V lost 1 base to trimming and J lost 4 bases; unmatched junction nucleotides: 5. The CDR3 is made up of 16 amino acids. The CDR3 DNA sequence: TGTGCCAGCAGCTTAGGGACTAGCGTAACGTACAATGAGCAGTTCTTC. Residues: CASSLGTSVTYNEQFF.

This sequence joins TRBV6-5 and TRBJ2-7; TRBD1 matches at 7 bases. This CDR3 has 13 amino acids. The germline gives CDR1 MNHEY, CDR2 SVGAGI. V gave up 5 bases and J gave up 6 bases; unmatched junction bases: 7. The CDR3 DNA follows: TGTGCCAGCAGTCAGGGGGAGAACGGCGAGCAGTACTTC. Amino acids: CASSQGENGEQYF.

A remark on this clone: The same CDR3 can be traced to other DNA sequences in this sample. For the CDR3, the DNA is TGTGCCATCAGTGAGTCAAGGGGAACCGGGGAGCTGTTTTTT. Translated: CAISESRGTGELFF. The genes are TRBV10-3 and TRBJ2-2; tentative D call: TRBD1 (5 bases). This CDR3 has 14 residues. Germline V gene data show CDR1 as ENHRY and CDR2 as SYGVKD. Trimming took 0 bases from V and 5 from J, leaving 7 bases between them.

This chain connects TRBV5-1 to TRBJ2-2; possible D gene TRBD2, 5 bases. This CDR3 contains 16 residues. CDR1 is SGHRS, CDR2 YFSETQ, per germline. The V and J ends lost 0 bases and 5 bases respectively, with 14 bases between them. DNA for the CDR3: TGCGCCAGCAGCTTGGCCTCCGGGTCGGGGACCGGGGAGCTGTTTTTT. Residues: CASSLASGSGTGELFF.

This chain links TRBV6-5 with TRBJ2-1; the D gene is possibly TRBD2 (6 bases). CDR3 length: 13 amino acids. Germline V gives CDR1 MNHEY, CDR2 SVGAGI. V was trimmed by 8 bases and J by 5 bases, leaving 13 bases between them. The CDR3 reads CASRGSGNNEQFF. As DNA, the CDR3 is TGTGCCAGCCGGGGGAGTGGGAACAATGAGCAGTTCTTC.

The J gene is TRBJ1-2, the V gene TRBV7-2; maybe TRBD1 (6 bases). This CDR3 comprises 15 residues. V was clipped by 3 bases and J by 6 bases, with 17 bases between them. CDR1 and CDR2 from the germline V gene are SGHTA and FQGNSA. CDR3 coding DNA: TGTGCCAGCAGCTTGGATTACACAGGGTCTAATGGCTACACCTTC. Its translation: CASSLDYTGSNGYTF.

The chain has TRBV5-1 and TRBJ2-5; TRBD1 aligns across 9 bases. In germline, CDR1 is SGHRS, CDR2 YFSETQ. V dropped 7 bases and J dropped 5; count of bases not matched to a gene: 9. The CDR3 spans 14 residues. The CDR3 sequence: CASRNTGGGETQYF. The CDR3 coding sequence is TGCGCCAGCCGAAATACAGGGGGCGGTGAGACCCAGTACTTC.

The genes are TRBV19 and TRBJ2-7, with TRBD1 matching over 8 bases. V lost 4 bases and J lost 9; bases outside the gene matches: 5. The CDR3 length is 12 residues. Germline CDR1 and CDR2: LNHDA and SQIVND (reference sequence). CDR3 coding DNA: TGTGCCAGTAGTACCCGGACAGGGAGGCAGTACTTC. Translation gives CASSTRTGRQYF.

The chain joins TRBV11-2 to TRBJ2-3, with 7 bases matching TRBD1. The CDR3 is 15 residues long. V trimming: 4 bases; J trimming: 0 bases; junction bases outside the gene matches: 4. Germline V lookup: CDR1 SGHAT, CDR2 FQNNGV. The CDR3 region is CASSYNRGSTDTQYF. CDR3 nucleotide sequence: TGTGCCAGCAGCTATAACAGGGGCAGCACAGATACGCAGTATTTT.

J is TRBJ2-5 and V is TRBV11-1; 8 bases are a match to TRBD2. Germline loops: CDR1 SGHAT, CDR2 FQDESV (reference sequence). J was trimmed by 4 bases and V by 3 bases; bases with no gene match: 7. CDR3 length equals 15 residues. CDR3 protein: CASSFSGMSGETQYF. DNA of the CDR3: TGTGCCAGCAGCTTTAGCGGGATGAGTGGAGAGACCCAGTACTTC.

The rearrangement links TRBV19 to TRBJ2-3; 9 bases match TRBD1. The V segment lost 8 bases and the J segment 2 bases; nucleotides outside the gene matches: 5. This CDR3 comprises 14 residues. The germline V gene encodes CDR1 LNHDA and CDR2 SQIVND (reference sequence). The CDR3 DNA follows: TGTGCCAGTGGGACAGGGAGGGACACAGATACGCAGTATTTT. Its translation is CASGTGRDTDTQYF.

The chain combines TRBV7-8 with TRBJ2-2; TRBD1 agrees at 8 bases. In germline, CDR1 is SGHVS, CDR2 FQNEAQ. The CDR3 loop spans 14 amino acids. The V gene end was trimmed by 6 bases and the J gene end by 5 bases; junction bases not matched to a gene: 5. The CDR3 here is CASSRTGSTGELFF. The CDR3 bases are TGTGCCAGCAGTCGGACAGGGTCGACCGGGGAGCTGTTTTTT.